This T cell receptor beta chain was obtained from a study of T cell responses to AZD1222 COVID-19 vaccine. Study outcomes and limitations: Spike-specific TCR breadth rose after two AZD1222 doses, and depth rose as well. The CD4 TCRs associated with vaccination extended across spike and predominated at 160-218 and 743-854. Baseline antibody screening turned up just six or seven seropositive AZD1222 recipients.

Comment on this clone: Its antigen is still unknown.

There are 14 residues in the CDR3. Trimming removed 1 base from V and 9 bases from J; junction bases left unmatched: 6. Looked up from germline, CDR1 is SEHNR and CDR2 is FQNEAQ (reference sequence). Sequencing was performed with immunoSEQ multiplex PCR; in TCRdb, only in-frame clones are kept and a portion is missing. The sample has 75,000 to 100,000 clones; over 85% are singletons. The input for sequencing was peripheral blood, taken on day 0 of AZD1222 vaccination. The sequence was collected from an adult in good health. The rearrangement uses TRBV7-9 and TRBJ1-2, with 9 bases aligning to TRBD1. CDR3 coding DNA: TGTGCCAGCAGCTTAGGTGGGACAGGGTTCAGCTACACCTTC. This sequence encodes CASSLGGTGFSYTF.